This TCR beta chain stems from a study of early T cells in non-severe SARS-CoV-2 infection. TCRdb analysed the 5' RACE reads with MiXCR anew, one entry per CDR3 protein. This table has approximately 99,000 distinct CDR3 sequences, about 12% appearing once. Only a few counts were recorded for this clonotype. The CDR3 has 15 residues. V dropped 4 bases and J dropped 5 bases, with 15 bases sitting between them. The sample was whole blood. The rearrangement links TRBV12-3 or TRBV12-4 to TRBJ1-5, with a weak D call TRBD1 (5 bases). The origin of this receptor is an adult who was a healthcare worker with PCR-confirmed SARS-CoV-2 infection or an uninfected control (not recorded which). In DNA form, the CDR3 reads TGTGCCAGCAGTTCCTCGACAGTTCCCTATCAGCCCCAGCATTTT. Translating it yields CASSSSTVPYQPQHF.